This entry lists 25 T cell receptor beta chains sequenced from one sample in a study of OX40 agonist ivuxolimab in advanced cancers. Sequenced by immunoSEQ multiplex PCR; TCRdb stores in-frame clones only, minus some. The sample shows tens of thousands of clones, 80% to 90% of them seen only once. The input for sequencing was CD4+ or CD8+ T cells sorted from blood, taken in a trial of the OX40 agonist ivuxolimab. Receptor source: an adult with an advanced solid tumor such as melanoma, head and neck, liver or kidney cancer.

This chain links TRBV7-3 with TRBJ1-1; 7 bases line up with TRBD1. The CDR3 totals 14 residues. In germline, CDR1 is SGHTA, CDR2 FQGTGA. With 3 bases clipped from V and 5 bases from J, the junction kept 6 bases outside the gene matches. The CDR3 coding sequence is TGTGCCAGCAGCTTTACTTACAGGGGTACTGAAGCTTTCTTT. It translates to CASSFTYRGTEAFF. The whole variable domain, remainder taken from reference TRBV7-3 and TRBJ1-1, is GAGVSQTPSNKVTEKGKYVELRCDPISGHTALYWYRQSLGQGPEFLIYFQGTGAADDSGLPNDRFFAVRPEGSVSTLKIQRTERGDSAVYLCASSFTYRGTEAFFGQGTRLTVV.

The chain is built from TRBV6-1 and TRBJ2-1, with a possible D match to TRBD2 (5 bases). The germline V gene has CDR1 MNHNS and CDR2 SASEGT. The CDR3 is made up of 11 amino acids. The V end was cut by 6 bases, the J end by 15 bases, with 15 bases between. The CDR3 is CASRDSSYGFF. CDR3 sequence (DNA): TGTGCCAGCAGGGACTCGTCGTATGGGTTCTTC.

The chain carries TRBV7-9 and TRBJ1-1; unclear D gene. This CDR3 has 13 residues. CDR1 SEHNR and CDR2 FQNEAQ come from the germline V gene (reference sequence). V shed 6 bases and J shed 4 bases, with 12 bases lying between them. CDR3 protein: CASSDQPGTEAFF. The CDR3 bases are TGTGCCAGCAGTGATCAGCCGGGCACTGAAGCTTTCTTT.

The chain combines TRBV6-5 with TRBJ2-2; D is unclear. Trimming pared 0 bases from V and 6 bases from J, leaving 8 bases between. CDR3 length equals 14 residues. In germline, CDR1 is MNHEY, CDR2 SVGAGI. CDR3 amino acids: CASSYSRAPGELFF. CDR3 DNA sequence: TGTGCCAGCAGTTACTCGAGAGCACCCGGGGAGCTGTTTTTT.

CDR3 nucleotides: TGTGCCAGCAGCCCACAGGGTACCCATGGCTACACCTTC. It specifies CASSPQGTHGYTF. The chain carries TRBV7-2 and TRBJ1-2; tentatively, D is TRBD1 (6 bases). Germline V gene sequence: CDR1 SGHTA, CDR2 FQGNSA. This CDR3 is built from 13 residues. Trimming took 5 bases from V and 6 from J, leaving 13 bases between them. The entire variable domain, with the rest obtained from reference TRBV7-2 and TRBJ1-2, is as follows: GAGVSQSPSNKVTEKGKDVELRCDPISGHTALYWYRQSLGQGLEFLIYFQGNSAPDKSGLPSDRFSAERTGGSVSTLTIQRTQQEDSAVYLCASSPQGTHGYTFGSGTRLTVV.

This chain links TRBV6-6 with TRBJ1-1; D not resolved. Looked up from germline, CDR1 is MNHNY and CDR2 is SVGAGI (reference sequence). V was clipped by 6 bases and J by 4 bases, with 9 bases between them. There are 12 residues in the CDR3. This CDR3 is CASRSGSTEAFF. CDR3 nucleotides: TGTGCCAGCAGGAGCGGGAGCACTGAAGCTTTCTTT.

V gene TRBV11-2 combines with J gene TRBJ1-2; D gene uncertain. V was cut by 8 bases and J by 2 bases, with 12 bases left in between. Germline CDR1 reads SGHAT; CDR2 reads FQNNGV. This CDR3 comprises 13 residues. CDR3 amino acids: CASREGLNYGYTF. As DNA, the CDR3 is TGTGCCAGCCGAGAGGGTTTAAACTATGGCTACACCTTC.

The gene calls are TRBV4-2 and TRBJ1-5, with a tentative D call TRBD1 (6 bases). The CDR3 is 17 amino acids. The V gene's germline CDR1 is LGHNA and CDR2 YNFKEQ. Trimming took 0 bases from V and 7 from J, leaving 19 bases between them. CDR3: CASSQDQTGVVGQPQHF. Written as DNA, the CDR3 is TGTGCCAGCAGCCAAGACCAGACAGGCGTCGTAGGGCAGCCCCAGCATTTT.

The gene calls are TRBV4-3 and TRBJ2-2, with D possibly TRBD2 on 5 matching bases. Germline assignment: CDR1 LGHNA and CDR2 YSLEER. CDR3 size: 15 residues. V lost 0 bases and J 5 bases, leaving 10 bases between the germline ends. CDR3 nucleotides: TGCGCCAGCAGCCAAGAGAACCGGGGAACCGGGGAGCTGTTTTTT. Its translation: CASSQENRGTGELFF.

The gene calls are TRBV5-3 and TRBJ1-2, with TRBD1 as a possible D gene (6 bases). TRBV5-3 is annotated as an ORF whose role is uncertain. Between the trimmed V and J ends, which lost 8 bases and 5 bases, there was a span of 13 bases. The CDR3 is 12 amino acids. The CDR3 here is CASSRTDYGYTF. In DNA form, the CDR3 reads TGTGCCAGCAGCCGGACAGATTATGGCTACACCTTC.

This clone was detected only once. V gene TRBV6-6 combines with J gene TRBJ2-3; D possibly corresponds to TRBD1 (5 bases). From germline, CDR1 is MNHNY and CDR2 SVGAGI (reference sequence). The ends were cut back, 3 bases at V and 0 bases at J, with 7 bases in the middle. The CDR3 covers 14 residues. CDR3 DNA: TGTGCCAGCAGTTATCAGGGTAGCACAGATACGCAGTATTTT. This translates into CASSYQGSTDTQYF.

This chain connects TRBV6-5 to TRBJ2-5; possible D gene TRBD1, 5 bases. The CDR3 is 14 residues long. V was clipped by 1 base and J by 1 base, with 7 bases between them. From germline, CDR1 is MNHEY and CDR2 SVGAGI. The CDR3 is CASSYLGPQETQYF. CDR3 in DNA: TGTGCCAGCAGTTACTTGGGGCCCCAAGAGACCCAGTACTTC.

About this clone itself: The junction departs from germline at one end; a sequencing error may be responsible. This rearrangement joins TRBV7-2 to TRBJ1-6; D not resolved. The CDR3 totals 15 residues. Germline CDR1 is SGHTA and CDR2 is FQGNSA. The chain's CDR3 is CASNLQWFPTSPLHF. As DNA, the CDR3 is TGTGCCAGCAACTTACAATGGTTTCCAACTTCACCCCTCCACTTT.

Here the CDR3 reads CASSPTSGGPSNEQFF. CDR3 coding DNA: TGTGCCAGCAGCCCGACTAGCGGGGGGCCGTCCAATGAGCAGTTCTTC. The chain combines TRBV7-6 with TRBJ2-1; 13 bases map to TRBD2. CDR1 and CDR2 from the germline V gene are SGHVS and FNYEAQ. This CDR3 is built from 16 residues. V shed 5 bases and J 6 bases; nucleotides not matched to a gene: 7. Looking up the rest from reference TRBV7-6 and TRBJ2-1 gives the full variable domain: GAGVSQSPRYKVTKRGQDVALRCDPISGHVSLYWYRQALGQGPEFLTYFNYEAQQDKSGLPNDRFSAERPEGSISTLTIQRTEQRDSAMYRCASSPTSGGPSNEQFFGPGTRLTVL.

This chain uses TRBV6-5 with TRBJ1-2; TRBD1 might be the D (6 bases). The germline CDR1 and CDR2 sequences are MNHEY and SVGAGI. V lost 5 bases, J lost 4 bases, and 14 bases lay in between. The CDR3 length is 14 residues. This CDR3 is CASSKPTGSYGYTF. As DNA, the CDR3 is TGTGCCAGCAGTAAGCCGACAGGATCCTATGGCTACACCTTC.

The V gene is TRBV9, the J gene TRBJ1-4, with D possibly being TRBD1 (6 bases). The CDR3 covers 15 residues. Germline values: CDR1 SGDLS, CDR2 YYNGEE. Trimming shortened V by 2 bases and J by 7 bases, and 15 bases separated the two germline ends. The CDR3 DNA reads as TGTGCCAGCAGCGTGGGGATGGGGGCTAGTGAAAAACTGTTTTTT. Protein product: CASSVGMGASEKLFF.

DNA for the CDR3: TGTGCCAGCAGCTTTTGGGACAGGGCGAATGAGCAGTTCTTC. Amino acids: CASSFWDRANEQFF. The chain employs TRBV7-2 and TRBJ2-1; 9 bases are a match to TRBD1. The CDR3 contains 14 residues. The V and J ends lost 3 bases and 7 bases, in that order; junction bases with no gene match: 4. Germline V gene lookup returns CDR1 SGHTA and CDR2 FQGNSA.

The gene calls are TRBV5-1 and TRBJ2-6; D gene uncertain. Trimming took off 0 bases at V and 2 bases at J, with 6 bases between the two ends. This CDR3 is built from 15 residues. Germline CDR1 reads SGHRS; CDR2 reads YFSETQ. The chain's CDR3 is CASSLEGTGANVLTF. The CDR3 DNA reads TGCGCCAGCAGCTTGGAGGGTACTGGGGCCAACGTCCTGACTTTC.

This clone has only one observation. This chain links TRBV2 with TRBJ2-3, with D perhaps matching TRBD1 (5 bases). The V and J ends lost 2 bases and 4 bases respectively, with 10 bases between them. Per the germline V gene, CDR1 is SNHLY and CDR2 is FYNNEI. The CDR3 is 14 amino acids. CDR3 in amino acids: CASSEQGAADTQYF. The CDR3 DNA is TGTGCCAGCAGTGAACAGGGCGCAGCAGATACGCAGTATTTT.

V and J are TRBV4-1 and TRBJ1-5; TRBD1 is a possible D gene (5 bases). The CDR3 is 13 residues long. Deletions cut 1 base from V and 6 bases from J, with 7 bases between. Germline CDR1 reads MGHRA; CDR2 reads YSYEKL. CDR3 in amino acids: CASSQVGGQPQHF. The CDR3 nucleotides are TGCGCCAGCAGCCAAGTTGGGGGTCAGCCCCAGCATTTT.

The rearrangement links TRBV2 to TRBJ1-1; D remains unclear. The V end was cut by 6 bases, the J end by 2 bases, with 13 bases between. Germline CDR1 SNHLY, CDR2 FYNNEI. The CDR3 contains 14 residues. CDR3 bases: TGTGCCAGCAGGGCAGGACGGCCCAACACTGAAGCTTTCTTT. Translated, it gives CASRAGRPNTEAFF. The full variable domain, with the rest looked up from reference TRBV2 and TRBJ1-1, is EPEVTQTPSHQVTQMGQEVILRCVPISNHLYFYWYRQILGQKVEFLVSFYNNEISEKSEIFDDQFSVERPDGSNFTLKIRSTKLEDSAMYFCASRAGRPNTEAFFGQGTRLTVV.

In regard to this clone: Within the sample, other DNA sequences also encode this same CDR3. The rearrangement links TRBV19 to TRBJ1-3; D might be TRBD1 (5 bases). CDR1 LNHDA and CDR2 SQIVND come from the germline V gene (reference sequence). V shed 6 bases and J shed 0 bases, with 9 bases lying between them. The CDR3 length is 14 residues. CDR3 amino acids: CASRRGGSGNTIYF. CDR3 in DNA: TGTGCCAGTAGGAGGGGAGGCTCTGGAAACACCATATATTTT.

Only a few counts were recorded for this clone. This chain links TRBV5-6 with TRBJ1-3; TRBD1 aligns across 7 bases. Germline lookup yields CDR1 SGHDT and CDR2 YYEEEE. Unmatched junction bases numbered 4, after V lost 4 bases and J lost 0 bases. The length of the CDR3 is 15 residues. CDR3 region: CASSIGTASGNTIYF. As DNA, the CDR3 is TGTGCCAGCAGCATCGGGACAGCCTCTGGAAACACCATATATTTT.

This chain joins TRBV7-2 and TRBJ2-7; weak D call: TRBD1 (6 bases). This CDR3 spans 14 amino acids. V lost 4 bases, J lost 4 bases, and 14 bases lay in between. Germline lookup yields CDR1 SGHTA and CDR2 FQGNSA. This CDR3 reads CASSSQGVGYEQYF. CDR3 in DNA: TGTGCCAGCAGCTCACAGGGTGTGGGTTACGAGCAGTACTTC.

This rearrangement joins TRBV5-1 to TRBJ2-1; TRBD2 matches at 8 bases. Trimming at V came to 0 bases and at J to 9 bases, leaving 11 bases not matched to a gene. This CDR3 has 16 amino acids. The germline V gene has CDR1 SGHRS and CDR2 YFSETQ. The CDR3 DNA reads TGCGCCAGCAGCTTGGTTGCCGGGGGGGCCTCGGGTGAGCAGTTCTTC. Amino acid sequence: CASSLVAGGASGEQFF.